The next 20 T cell receptor beta chains were all read from a single sample in a study of blood T cell repertoires in COVID-19. Profiled with immunoSEQ multiplex PCR; TCRdb holds only in-frame clones, not every one. The sample yields about 480,000 clones, 85% to 90% seen once. The sequenced material came from PBMCs or T cells enriched from blood (not recorded which). Receptors were obtained from a woman in her 40s who had recovered from COVID-19.

The rearrangement uses TRBV10-3 and TRBJ1-2; D remains ambiguous. The length of the CDR3 is 14 residues. V lost 0 bases to trimming and J lost 6 bases, with 11 bases between them. Germline V gives CDR1 ENHRY, CDR2 SYGVKD. CDR3 loop: CAISESGESHGYTF. In DNA, the CDR3 is TGTGCCATCAGTGAGTCTGGAGAAAGTCATGGCTACACCTTC.

The chain employs TRBV24-1 and TRBJ1-5; 7 bases map to TRBD1. Trimming took 4 bases from V and 5 from J; bases not matched to a gene: 7. This CDR3 has 15 residues. CDR1 and CDR2 (germline): KGHDR, SFDVKD. The CDR3 sequence: CATSDGDREHQPQHF. CDR3 bases: TGTGCCACCAGTGACGGGGACAGAGAGCATCAGCCCCAGCATTTT.

The chain is built from TRBV7-2 and TRBJ2-1; the match to TRBD2 covers 11 bases. The CDR3 runs to 17 residues. Germline V gene data show CDR1 as SGHTA and CDR2 as FQGNSA. The J segment lost 5 bases and the V segment lost 5 bases, leaving 11 bases of the junction unmatched. The CDR3 nucleotides are TGTGCCAGCAGCCTATACGTAACTAGCGGGGGAAACAATGAGCAGTTCTTC. Protein: CASSLYVTSGGNNEQFF.

This clone was detected only once. The V and J genes are TRBV11-2 and TRBJ1-2; 9 positions match TRBD1. Losses at the gene ends were 5 bases for V and 5 bases for J; bases not matched to a gene: 6. Looked up from germline, CDR1 is SGHAT and CDR2 is FQNNGV. The CDR3 extends over 14 amino acids. The CDR3 spells CASSHRGLEYGYTF. In DNA form, the CDR3 reads TGTGCCAGCAGCCACAGGGGGCTGGAATATGGCTACACCTTC.

This clone was detected once. V usage is TRBV6-5 and J usage is TRBJ1-5; D is perhaps TRBD1 (5 bases). Trimming took 0 bases from V and 4 from J, leaving 10 bases between them. The CDR3 is 15 amino acids. Germline CDR1 and CDR2: MNHEY and SVGAGI. In nucleotides, the CDR3 is TGTGCCAGCAGTTACTCGACACAGGAAAATCAGCCCCAGCATTTT. Protein sequence: CASSYSTQENQPQHF.

The chain has TRBV7-9 and TRBJ2-7; TRBD1 matches at 9 bases. From germline, CDR1 is SEHNR and CDR2 FQNEAQ (reference sequence). The CDR3 is made up of 16 amino acids. J gave up 2 bases and V 0 bases, and 5 bases lay outside the gene matches. The CDR3 spells CASSLAAQGATYEQYF. In DNA, the CDR3 is TGTGCCAGCAGCTTAGCGGCACAGGGGGCCACCTACGAGCAGTACTTC.

The chain's CDR3 is CASSLSWPYGYTF. The CDR3 coding sequence is TGTGCCAGCAGTTTATCGTGGCCCTATGGCTACACCTTC. This chain connects TRBV28 to TRBJ1-2; D uncertain. The V gene's germline CDR1 is MDHEN and CDR2 SYDVKM. The CDR3 length is 13 residues. Trimming removed 1 base at V and 4 bases at J, with 7 bases between.

The rearrangement links TRBV28 to TRBJ1-2, with a tentative D call TRBD1 (6 bases). Trimming removed 7 bases at V and 4 bases at J, with 16 bases between. Germline V gene lookup returns CDR1 MDHEN and CDR2 SYDVKM. The CDR3 has 14 residues. The CDR3 is CASTKGGASYGYTF. The CDR3 bases are TGTGCCAGCACCAAAGGGGGGGCAAGCTATGGCTACACCTTC.

CDR3 DNA: TGTGCCAGCAGCTTACTGGGGGCGGACACTGAAGCTTTCTTT. Translating it yields CASSLLGADTEAFF. V usage is TRBV7-9 and J usage is TRBJ1-1, with D possibly being TRBD1 (6 bases). This CDR3 is 14 amino acids long. CDR1 and CDR2 from the germline V gene are SEHNR and FQNEAQ (reference sequence). V lost 2 bases, J lost 3 bases, and 10 bases lay in between. Variable domain in full (rest from reference TRBV7-9 and TRBJ1-1): DTGVSQNPRHKITKRGQNVTFRCDPISEHNRLYWYRQTLGQGPEFLTYFQNEAQLEKSRLLSDRFSAERPKGSFSTLEIQRTEQGDSAMYLCASSLLGADTEAFFGQGTRLTVV.

This chain links TRBV6-5 with TRBJ2-7, with TRBD1 as a possible D gene (6 bases). Per germline, CDR1 MNHEY and CDR2 SVGAGI. V lost 2 bases, J lost 2 bases, and 13 bases lay in between. The CDR3 length is 15 residues. The CDR3 region is CASSYGGSSPYEQYF. For the CDR3, the DNA is TGTGCCAGCAGTTACGGGGGCTCCTCCCCCTACGAGCAGTACTTC.

This clone occurred a few times. At one of its ends the junction is not consistent with the germline gene, which may arise from a read error. The chain combines TRBV7-7 with TRBJ1-4; possibly TRBD1 for D (6 bases). Germline-derived CDR1 and CDR2 are SSHAT and FNYEAQ (reference sequence). The CDR3 spans 15 residues. CDR3 DNA sequence: TGTGCTAGCAGCCCCTCGGACAGACTTAATGAAAAACTGTTTTTT. This encodes CASSPSDRLNEKLFF.

This chain links TRBV7-2 with TRBJ2-3; the match to TRBD2 covers 14 bases. The CDR3 is 15 amino acids. Trimming at V came to 7 bases and at J to 5 bases, leaving 5 bases not matched to a gene. Per germline, CDR1 SGHTA and CDR2 FQGNSA. CDR3 sequence reads: CASNHGLAGGDTQYF. The CDR3 region has the DNA TGTGCCAGCAACCACGGACTAGCGGGAGGAGATACGCAGTATTTT.

The chain combines TRBV6-2 or TRBV6-3 with TRBJ1-2; no reliable D call. Between the trimmed V and J ends, which lost 6 bases and 6 bases, there was a span of 11 bases. The CDR3 has 12 amino acids. Germline CDR1 and CDR2: MNHEY and SVGEGT. CDR3 nucleotide sequence: TGTGCCAGCAGCGATCCGGGTCATGGCTACACCTTC. Protein product: CASSDPGHGYTF.

The CDR3 DNA follows: TGCAGCGTTGCCGATCTGGGGGGAGACTATGGCTACACCTTC. Its protein product is CSVADLGGDYGYTF. The chain combines TRBV29-1 with TRBJ1-2; D is perhaps TRBD1 (5 bases). V lost 4 bases, J lost 3 bases, and 15 bases lay in between. CDR3 length: 14 residues. Germline V gene sequence: CDR1 SQVTM, CDR2 ANQGSEA.

The V call is TRBV4-3, the J call TRBJ2-7; D is undetermined. The CDR3 covers 14 residues. V lost 3 bases and J lost 2, with 11 bases in between. Germline CDR1 is LGHNA and CDR2 is YSLEER. CDR3 loop: CASSQLTDTYEQYF. As DNA, the CDR3 is TGCGCCAGCAGCCAGTTGACCGACACCTACGAGCAGTACTTC.

This chain uses TRBV6-2 or TRBV6-3 with TRBJ1-2; D is unclear. CDR1 is MNHEY, CDR2 SVGEGT, per germline. V was trimmed by 4 bases and J by 6 bases, leaving 9 bases between them. The CDR3 spans 12 residues. This CDR3 reads CASSFRMDGYTF. The CDR3 region has the DNA TGTGCCAGCAGTTTCAGGATGGATGGCTACACCTTC.

The J gene is TRBJ1-1, the V gene TRBV7-8; no definite D call. Trimming took off 3 bases at V and 1 base at J, with 9 bases between the two ends. Per the germline V gene, CDR1 is SGHVS and CDR2 is FQNEAQ. There are 14 residues in the CDR3. CDR3: CASSFRLTNTEAFF. The CDR3 nucleotides read TGTGCCAGCAGCTTCCGACTCACGAACACTGAAGCTTTCTTT.

V usage is TRBV4-2 and J usage is TRBJ2-7, with 9 bases lining up with TRBD2. Germline CDR1 reads LGHNA; CDR2 reads YNFKEQ. V lost 0 bases and J lost 3; bases outside the gene matches: 6. The length of the CDR3 is 16 residues. The CDR3 DNA is TGTGCCAGCAGCCAAGATCGAAGCGGGAGGATCTACGAGCAGTACTTC. Its protein is CASSQDRSGRIYEQYF.

The rearrangement links TRBV19 to TRBJ2-7; 14 bases map to TRBD2. V shed 2 bases, J shed 7 bases, and the junction held 10 bases outside the gene matches. The CDR3 runs to 17 residues. The germline CDR1 and CDR2 sequences are LNHDA and SQIVND (reference sequence). This CDR3 is CASSILQAGTSGSEQYF. CDR3 DNA: TGTGCCAGTAGTATACTTCAAGCCGGGACTAGCGGGAGTGAGCAGTACTTC.

V usage is TRBV7-7 and J usage is TRBJ2-5, with 7 bases fitting TRBD2. CDR3 size: 13 residues. Unmatched junction bases numbered 5, after V lost 8 bases and J lost 2 bases. Looked up from germline, CDR1 is SSHAT and CDR2 is FNYEAQ (reference sequence). CDR3 DNA: TGTGCCAGCGGGAGGGGAATTCAAGAGACCCAGTACTTC. This translates into CASGRGIQETQYF.